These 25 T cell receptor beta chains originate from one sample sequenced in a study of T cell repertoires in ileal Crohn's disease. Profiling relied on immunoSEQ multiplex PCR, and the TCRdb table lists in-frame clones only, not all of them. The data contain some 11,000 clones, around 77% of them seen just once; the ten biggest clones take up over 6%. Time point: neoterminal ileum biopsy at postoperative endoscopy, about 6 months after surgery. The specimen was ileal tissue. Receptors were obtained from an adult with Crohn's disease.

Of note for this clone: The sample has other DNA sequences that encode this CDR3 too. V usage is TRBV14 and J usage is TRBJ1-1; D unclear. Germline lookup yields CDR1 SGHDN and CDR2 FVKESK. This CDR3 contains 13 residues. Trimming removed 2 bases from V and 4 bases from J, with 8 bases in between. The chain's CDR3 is CASSQSTRTEAFF. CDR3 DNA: TGTGCCAGCAGCCAATCCACTCGCACTGAAGCTTTCTTT.

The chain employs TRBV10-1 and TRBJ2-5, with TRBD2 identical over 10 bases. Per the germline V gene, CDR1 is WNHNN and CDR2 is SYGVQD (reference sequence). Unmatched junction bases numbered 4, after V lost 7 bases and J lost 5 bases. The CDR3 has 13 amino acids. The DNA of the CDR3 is TGCGCCAGCAAGTTAGCGGGAGGCGAGACCCAGTACTTC. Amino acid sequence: CASKLAGGETQYF.

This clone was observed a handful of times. The DNA for the CDR3 is TGTGCCAGCAGCCCTGCGGGACTCAACACCGGGGAGCTGTTTTTT. This gives the protein CASSPAGLNTGELFF. The chain combines TRBV7-2 with TRBJ2-2; D possibly corresponds to TRBD2 (6 bases). The V end was cut by 5 bases, the J end by 2 bases, with 12 bases between. CDR1 is SGHTA and CDR2 is FQGNSA in the germline V gene. The CDR3 has 15 amino acids.

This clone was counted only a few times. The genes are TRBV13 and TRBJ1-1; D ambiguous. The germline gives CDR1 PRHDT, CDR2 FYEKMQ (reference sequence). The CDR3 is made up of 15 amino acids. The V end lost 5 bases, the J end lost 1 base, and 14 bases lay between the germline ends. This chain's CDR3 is CASSLGDSSNTEAFF. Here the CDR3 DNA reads TGTGCCAGCAGCCTCGGAGACTCATCGAACACTGAAGCTTTCTTT.

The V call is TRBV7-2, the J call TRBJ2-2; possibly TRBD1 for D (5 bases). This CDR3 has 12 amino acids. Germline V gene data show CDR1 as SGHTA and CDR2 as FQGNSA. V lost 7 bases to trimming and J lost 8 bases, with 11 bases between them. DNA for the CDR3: TGTGCCAGCACCCCCAGGGCAGGGGAGCTGTTTTTT. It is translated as CASTPRAGELFF.

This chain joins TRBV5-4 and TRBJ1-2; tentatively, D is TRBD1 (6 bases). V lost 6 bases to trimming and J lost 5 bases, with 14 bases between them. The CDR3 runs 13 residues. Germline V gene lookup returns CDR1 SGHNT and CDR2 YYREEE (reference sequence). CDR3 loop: CASTSRDIYGYTF. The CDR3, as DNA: TGTGCCAGCACTTCGAGGGACATATATGGCTACACCTTC.

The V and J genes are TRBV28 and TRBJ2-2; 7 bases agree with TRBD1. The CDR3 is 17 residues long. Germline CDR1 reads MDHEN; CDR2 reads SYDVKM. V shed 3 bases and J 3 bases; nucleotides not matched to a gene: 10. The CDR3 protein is CASSFVFRQGDTGELFF. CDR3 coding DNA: TGTGCCAGCAGTTTCGTTTTTAGGCAGGGGGACACCGGGGAGCTGTTTTTT.

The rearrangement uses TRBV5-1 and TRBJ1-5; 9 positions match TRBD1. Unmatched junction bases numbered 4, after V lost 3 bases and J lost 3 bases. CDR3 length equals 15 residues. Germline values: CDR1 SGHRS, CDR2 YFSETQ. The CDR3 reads CASSSGTGFNQPQHF. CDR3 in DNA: TGCGCCAGCAGCTCAGGGACAGGGTTCAATCAGCCCCAGCATTTT.

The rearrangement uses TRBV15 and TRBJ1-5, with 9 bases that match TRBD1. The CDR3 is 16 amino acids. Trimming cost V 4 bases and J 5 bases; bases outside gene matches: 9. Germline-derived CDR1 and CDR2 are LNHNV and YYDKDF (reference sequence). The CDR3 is CATSNTDRGFYQPQHF. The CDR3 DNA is TGTGCCACCAGCAACACGGACAGGGGTTTTTATCAGCCCCAGCATTTT.

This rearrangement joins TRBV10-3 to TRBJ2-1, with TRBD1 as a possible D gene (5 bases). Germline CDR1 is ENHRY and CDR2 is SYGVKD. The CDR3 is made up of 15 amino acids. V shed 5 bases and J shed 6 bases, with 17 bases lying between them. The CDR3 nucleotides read TGTGCCATCAGTCTAGACAGCTCCCCCCCCAATGAGCAGTTCTTC. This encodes CAISLDSSPPNEQFF.

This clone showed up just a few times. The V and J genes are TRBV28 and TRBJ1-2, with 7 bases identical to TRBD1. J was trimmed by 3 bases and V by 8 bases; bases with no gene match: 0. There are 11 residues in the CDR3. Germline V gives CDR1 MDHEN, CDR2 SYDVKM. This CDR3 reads CASQGDYGYTF. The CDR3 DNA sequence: TGTGCCAGCCAGGGGGACTATGGCTACACCTTC.

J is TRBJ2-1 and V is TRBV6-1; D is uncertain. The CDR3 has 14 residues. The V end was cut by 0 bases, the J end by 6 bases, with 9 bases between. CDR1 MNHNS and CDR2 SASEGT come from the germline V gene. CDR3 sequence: CASSEAGLLNEQFF. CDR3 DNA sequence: TGTGCCAGCAGTGAAGCTGGGCTCCTCAATGAGCAGTTCTTC.

The CDR3 sequence is CASSFRTGGSEITTNTEAFF. CDR3 coding DNA: TGTGCCAGCAGCTTTAGGACAGGGGGCTCCGAAATTACCACGAACACTGAAGCTTTCTTT. The chain uses TRBV7-8 and TRBJ1-1; 11 nucleotides agree with TRBD1. V lost 3 bases and J lost 1; bases outside the gene matches: 16. Germline CDR1 SGHVS, CDR2 FQNEAQ. There are 20 residues in the CDR3.

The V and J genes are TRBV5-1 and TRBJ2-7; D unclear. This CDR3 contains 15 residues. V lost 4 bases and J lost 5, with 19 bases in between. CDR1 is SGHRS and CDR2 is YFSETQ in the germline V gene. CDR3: CASSLNPINIHEQYF. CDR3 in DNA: TGCGCCAGCAGCCTCAACCCTATTAATATTCACGAGCAGTACTTC.

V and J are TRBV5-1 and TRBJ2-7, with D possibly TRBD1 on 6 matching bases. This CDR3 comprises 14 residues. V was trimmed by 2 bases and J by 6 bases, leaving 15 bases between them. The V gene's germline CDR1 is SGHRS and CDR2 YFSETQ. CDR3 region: CASSLGQSNVEQYF. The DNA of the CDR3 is TGCGCCAGCAGCTTAGGACAGTCTAACGTCGAGCAGTACTTC.

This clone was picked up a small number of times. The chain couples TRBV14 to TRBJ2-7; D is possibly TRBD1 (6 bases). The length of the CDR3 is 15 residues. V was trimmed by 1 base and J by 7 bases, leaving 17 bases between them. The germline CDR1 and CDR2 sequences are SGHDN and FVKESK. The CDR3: CASSQGGFRDIEQYF. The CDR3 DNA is TGTGCCAGCAGCCAAGGGGGATTTAGGGACATAGAGCAGTACTTC. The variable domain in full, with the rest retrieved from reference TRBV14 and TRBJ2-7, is EAGVTQFPSHSVIEKGQTVTLRCDPISGHDNLYWYRRVMGKEIKFLLHFVKESKQDESGMPNNRFLAERTGGTYSTLKVQPAELEDSGVYFCASSQGGFRDIEQYFGPGTRLTVT.

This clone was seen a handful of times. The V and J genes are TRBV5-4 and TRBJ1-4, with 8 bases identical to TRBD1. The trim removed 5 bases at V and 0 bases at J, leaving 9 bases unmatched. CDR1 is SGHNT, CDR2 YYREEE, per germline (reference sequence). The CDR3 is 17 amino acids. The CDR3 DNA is TGTGCCAGCAGTCACCGGGACAGGATAACAACTAATGAAAAACTGTTTTTT. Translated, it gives CASSHRDRITTNEKLFF.

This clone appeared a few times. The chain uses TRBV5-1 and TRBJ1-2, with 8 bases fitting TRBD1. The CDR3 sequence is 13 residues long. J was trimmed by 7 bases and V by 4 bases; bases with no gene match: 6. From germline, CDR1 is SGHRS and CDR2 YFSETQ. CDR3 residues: CASSLTGESGYTF. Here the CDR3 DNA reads TGCGCCAGCAGCCTGACAGGGGAAAGTGGCTACACCTTC.

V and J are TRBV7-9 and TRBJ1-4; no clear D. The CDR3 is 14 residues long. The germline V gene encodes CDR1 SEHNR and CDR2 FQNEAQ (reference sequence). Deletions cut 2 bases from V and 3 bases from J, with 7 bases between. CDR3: CASSLQNSNEKLFF. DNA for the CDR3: TGTGCCAGCAGCTTACAGAATTCTAATGAAAAACTGTTTTTT.

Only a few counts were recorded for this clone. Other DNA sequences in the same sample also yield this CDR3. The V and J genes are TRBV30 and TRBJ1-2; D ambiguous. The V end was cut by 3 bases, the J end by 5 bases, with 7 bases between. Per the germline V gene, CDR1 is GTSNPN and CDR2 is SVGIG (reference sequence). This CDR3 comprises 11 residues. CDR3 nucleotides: TGTGCCTGGAGCCCAGGATATGGCTACACCTTC. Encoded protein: CAWSPGYGYTF. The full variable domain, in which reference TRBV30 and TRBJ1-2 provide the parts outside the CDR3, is SQTIHQWPATLVQPVGSPLSLECTVEGTSNPNLYWYRQAAGRGLQLLFYSVGIGQISSEVPQNLSASRPQDRQFILSSKKLLLSDSGFYLCAWSPGYGYTFGSGTRLTVV.

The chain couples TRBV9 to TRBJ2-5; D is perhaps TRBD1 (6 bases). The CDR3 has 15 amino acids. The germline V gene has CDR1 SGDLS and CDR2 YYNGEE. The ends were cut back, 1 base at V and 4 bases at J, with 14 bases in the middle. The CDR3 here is CASSVRTGLVETQYF. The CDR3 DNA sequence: TGTGCCAGCAGCGTACGTACAGGGCTGGTAGAGACCCAGTACTTC.

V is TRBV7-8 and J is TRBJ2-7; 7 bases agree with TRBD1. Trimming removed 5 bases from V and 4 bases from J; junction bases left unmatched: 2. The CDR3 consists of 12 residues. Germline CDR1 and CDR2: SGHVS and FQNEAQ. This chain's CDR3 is CASSKGAYEQYF. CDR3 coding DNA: TGTGCCAGCAGCAAGGGGGCTTACGAGCAGTACTTC.

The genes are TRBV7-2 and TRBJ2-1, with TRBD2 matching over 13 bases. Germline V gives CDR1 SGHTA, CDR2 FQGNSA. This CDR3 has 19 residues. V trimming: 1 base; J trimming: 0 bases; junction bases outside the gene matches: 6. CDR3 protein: CASSLGGTSGANSYNEQFF. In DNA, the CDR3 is TGTGCCAGCAGCTTAGGGGGGACTAGCGGGGCTAACTCCTACAATGAGCAGTTCTTC.

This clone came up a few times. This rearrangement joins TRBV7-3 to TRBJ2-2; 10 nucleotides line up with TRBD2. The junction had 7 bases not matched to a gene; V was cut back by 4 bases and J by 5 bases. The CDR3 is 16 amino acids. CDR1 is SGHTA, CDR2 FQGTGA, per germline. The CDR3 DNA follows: TGTGCCAGCAGCTCCGGGACTAGCGTTTATACCGGGGAGCTGTTTTTT. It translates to CASSSGTSVYTGELFF.

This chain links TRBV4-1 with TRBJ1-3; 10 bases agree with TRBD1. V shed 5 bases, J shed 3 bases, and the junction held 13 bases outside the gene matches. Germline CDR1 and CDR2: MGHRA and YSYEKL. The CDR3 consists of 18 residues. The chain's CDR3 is CASSSDRGQMRGGNTIYF. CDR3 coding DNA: TGCGCCAGCAGCTCAGACAGGGGGCAAATGAGAGGTGGAAACACCATATATTTT.